This TCR beta chain came from a study of blood T cell repertoires in COVID-19. Study-level information: Italy, Spain and the United States were the sources of the convalescent and acute COVID-19 samples. T cells, B-cell-depleted T cells, or PBMCs provided the cDNA or gDNA that served as material.

Authors' methods: Reference gene primer amplification gave nucleated cell count estimates. The method was immunoSEQ multiplex PCR; TCRdb's version includes in-frame clones alone and lacks a portion of them. The D gene and trimming were derived from the DNA, and the V and J assignments and clone size from that table. The profile shows roughly 300,000 clones, about 87% of them singletons. This clonotype originated in a woman between 45 and 65 years old who had recovered from COVID-19. The sample comprised peripheral blood.

CDR3 residues: CASSFHRGSEQYF. The CDR3 DNA follows: TGTGCCAGCAGTTTTCACAGGGGGTCTGAGCAGTACTTC. The chain is built from TRBV27 and TRBJ2-7, with 8 bases fitting TRBD1. The CDR3 consists of 13 residues. The junction had 5 bases not matched to a gene; V was cut back by 3 bases and J by 7 bases. Per germline, CDR1 MNHEY and CDR2 SMNVEV (reference sequence).